This entry lists 7 T cell receptor beta chains sequenced from one sample in a study of cytomegalovirus exposure and HLA in healthy donors (dated by TCRdb to about 2017). Libraries came from the immunoSEQ multiplex PCR assay. A mixture of 60 forward primers for TCR Vbeta segments and 13 reverse primers for TCR Jbeta segments was used in the multiplex PCR. In TCRdb, the immuneACCESS table is reduced to in-frame sequences with V and J assigned. These tables do not hold every clone; where another copy was compared, an unresolved V gene accounts for under half, and the others remain unexplained. The sample table records 50,000 to 55,000 clones; 50% to 70% of these occur just once. 12% of the sample is taken by the ten largest. The specimen sequenced was PBMCs. The receptor set was obtained from a human donor in good health.

The rearrangement uses TRBV18 and TRBJ1-5; the D gene is possibly TRBD1 (6 bases). V was shortened by 3 bases and J by 4 bases, with 10 bases between the two germline ends. Germline CDR1 KGHSH, CDR2 LQKENI. CDR3 length equals 14 residues. The CDR3 region has the DNA TGTGCCAGCTCACCGCGGACAGCTAATCAGCCCCAGCATTTT. Protein: CASSPRTANQPQHF.

In its sample, this clone was seen a few times. Additional DNA sequences in this sample encode the identical CDR3. The chain couples TRBV2 to TRBJ2-3, with 8 bases that match TRBD2. There are 14 residues in the CDR3. The J segment lost 7 bases and the V segment lost 10 bases, leaving 13 bases of the junction unmatched. Germline CDR1 reads SNHLY; CDR2 reads FYNNEI. The CDR3 nucleotides read TGTGCCACTAACAAGCGGGGGACGCTCCATACGCAGTATTTT. Its protein product is CATNKRGTLHTQYF.

The rearrangement links TRBV5-4 to TRBJ2-5; tentatively, D is TRBD1 (7 bases). Germline V lookup: CDR1 SGHNT, CDR2 YYREEE (reference sequence). The CDR3 runs to 15 residues. V was trimmed by 4 bases and J by 4 bases, leaving 17 bases between them. The DNA for the CDR3 is TGTGCCAGCAGCCGGACCGGGACAGCGGGAGAGACCCAGTACTTC. It specifies CASSRTGTAGETQYF.

The chain is built from TRBV7-9 and TRBJ1-2; D not resolved. CDR1 is SEHNR and CDR2 is FQNEAQ in the germline V gene (reference sequence). The CDR3 has 16 residues. The V gene lost 5 bases and the J gene lost 8 bases, with 24 bases spanning the gap. CDR3 loop: CASSPGGIQSLGGYTF. For the CDR3, the DNA is TGTGCCAGCAGCCCGGGAGGAATCCAATCCCTGGGGGGCTACACCTTC.

The J gene is TRBJ2-2, the V gene TRBV6-4; D gene uncertain. This CDR3 contains 13 residues. The germline gives CDR1 MRHNA, CDR2 SNTAGT. The V end was cut by 7 bases, the J end by 0 bases, with 6 bases between. CDR3 in DNA: TGTGCCAGCACTGTCCCGAACACCGGGGAGCTGTTTTTT. Amino acid sequence: CASTVPNTGELFF.

This clone was counted only a few times. In DNA form, the CDR3 reads TGTGCCAGTTGGGGGGGGGCGAACACTGAAGCTTTCTTT. The encoded protein is CASWGGANTEAFF. The chain carries TRBV27 and TRBJ1-1, with a tentative D call TRBD1 (6 bases). Germline CDR1 and CDR2: MNHEY and SMNVEV (reference sequence). The CDR3 loop spans 13 amino acids. With 9 bases removed from V and 1 base from J, the gap between germline ends came to 12 bases.

As to this clone: The junction does not match germline at one end; this may be a read error. The chain employs TRBV5-6 and TRBJ1-2; TRBD1 aligns across 9 bases. The CDR3 covers 14 residues. Per the germline V gene, CDR1 is SGHDT and CDR2 is YYEEEE. CDR3 coding DNA: TGTGCCAGCAGCCGGACAGGGGCTAAGTATGGCTACACCTTC. The encoded protein is CASSRTGAKYGYTF.